This T cell receptor beta chain stems from a study of Ad26.COV2.S vaccination and SARS-CoV-2 variants. Here immunoSEQ multiplex PCR was the method, and the copy in TCRdb shows in-frame clones only, minus some. The sample holds 330,000 or so clones, roughly 90% seen once. CDR1 SGHTA and CDR2 FQGNSA come from the germline V gene. V was cut by 5 bases and J by 4 bases, with 17 bases left in between. The CDR3 is made up of 15 amino acids. This sample's treatment: 15 to 20 received Ad26.COV2.S at low or high dose, single or two shots; about 5 received placebo; per-sample allocation not given. Samples analyzed were those drawn on day 63 after the first vaccine or placebo injection.

J is TRBJ1-1 and V is TRBV7-2, with a possible D match to TRBD1 (6 bases). This TCR was sampled from a person between 18 and 59 years old who received the Ad26.COV2.S COVID-19 vaccine or a placebo. Sequencing used peripheral blood, obtained in a trial of Ad26.COV2.S vaccine versus placebo. CDR3 sequence (DNA): TGTGCCAGCAGCCCCCCAGGGGCGCAGTTCACTGAAGCTTTCTTT. Protein: CASSPPGAQFTEAFF.